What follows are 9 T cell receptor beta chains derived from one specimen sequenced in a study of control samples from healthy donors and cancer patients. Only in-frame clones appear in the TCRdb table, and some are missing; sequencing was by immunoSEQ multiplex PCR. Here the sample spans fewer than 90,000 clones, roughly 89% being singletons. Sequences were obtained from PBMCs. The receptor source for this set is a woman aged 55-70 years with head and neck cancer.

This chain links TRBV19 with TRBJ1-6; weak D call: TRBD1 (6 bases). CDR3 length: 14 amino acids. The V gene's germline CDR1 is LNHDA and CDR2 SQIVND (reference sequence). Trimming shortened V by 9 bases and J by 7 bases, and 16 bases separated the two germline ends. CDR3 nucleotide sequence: TGTGCCAGCCAAGCTGTACAGGGCAATTCACCCCTCCACTTT. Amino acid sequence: CASQAVQGNSPLHF.

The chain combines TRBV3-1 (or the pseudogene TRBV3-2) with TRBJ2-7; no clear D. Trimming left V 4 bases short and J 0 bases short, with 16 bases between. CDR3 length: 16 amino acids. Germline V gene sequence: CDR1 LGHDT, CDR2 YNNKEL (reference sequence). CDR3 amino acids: CASSRFTPSLSYEQYF. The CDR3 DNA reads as TGTGCCAGCAGCCGATTCACCCCATCTCTCTCCTACGAGCAGTACTTC.

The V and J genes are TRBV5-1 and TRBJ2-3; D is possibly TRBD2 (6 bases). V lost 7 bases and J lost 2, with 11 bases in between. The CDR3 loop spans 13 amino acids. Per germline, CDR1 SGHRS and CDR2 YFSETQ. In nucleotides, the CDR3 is TGCGCCAGCGGGGGGAGTCTCACAGATACGCAGTATTTT. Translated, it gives CASGGSLTDTQYF.

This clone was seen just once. CDR3 DNA: TGTGCCAGCAGCCTCATGGGGACAGGGGCCTACGAGCAGTACTTC. Protein sequence: CASSLMGTGAYEQYF. The chain has TRBV3-1 (or the pseudogene TRBV3-2) and TRBJ2-7; TRBD1 agrees at 10 bases. The J segment lost 2 bases and the V segment lost 4 bases, leaving 5 bases of the junction unmatched. The V gene's germline CDR1 is LGHDT and CDR2 YNNKEL (reference sequence). The CDR3 totals 15 residues.

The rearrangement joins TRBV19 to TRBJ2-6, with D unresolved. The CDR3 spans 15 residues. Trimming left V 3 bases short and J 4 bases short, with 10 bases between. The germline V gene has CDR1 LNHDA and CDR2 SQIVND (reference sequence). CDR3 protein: CASSMYRTGANVLTF. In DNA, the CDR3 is TGTGCCAGTAGTATGTATAGGACCGGGGCCAACGTCCTGACTTTC.

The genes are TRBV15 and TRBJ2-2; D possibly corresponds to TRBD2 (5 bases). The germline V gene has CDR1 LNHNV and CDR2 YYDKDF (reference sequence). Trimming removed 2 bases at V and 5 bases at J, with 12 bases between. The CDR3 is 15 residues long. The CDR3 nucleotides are TGTGCCACCAGCAGATTCTCCCGGGATACCGGGGAGCTGTTTTTT. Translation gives CATSRFSRDTGELFF.

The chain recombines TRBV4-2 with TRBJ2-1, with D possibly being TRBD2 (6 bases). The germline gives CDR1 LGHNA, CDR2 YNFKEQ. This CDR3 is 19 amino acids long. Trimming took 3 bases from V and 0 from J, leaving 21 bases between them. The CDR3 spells CASSQVGGGGGSSYNEQFF. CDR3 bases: TGTGCCAGCAGCCAGGTCGGGGGTGGAGGTGGGAGCTCCTACAATGAGCAGTTCTTC.

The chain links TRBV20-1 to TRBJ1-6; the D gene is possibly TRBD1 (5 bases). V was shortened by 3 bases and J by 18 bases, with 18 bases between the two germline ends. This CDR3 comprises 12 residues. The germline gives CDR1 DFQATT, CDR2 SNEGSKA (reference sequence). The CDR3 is CSASGTVSNGHF. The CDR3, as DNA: TGCAGTGCTAGTGGGACCGTCAGTAACGGCCACTTT.

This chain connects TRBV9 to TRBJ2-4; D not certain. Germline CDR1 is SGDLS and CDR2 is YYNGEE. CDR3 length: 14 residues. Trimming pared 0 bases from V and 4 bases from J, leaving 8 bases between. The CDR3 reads CASSVDPGKNIQYF. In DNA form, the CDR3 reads TGTGCCAGCAGCGTAGATCCAGGAAAAAACATTCAGTACTTC.